One sample yielded the 20 T cell receptor beta chains listed below, sequenced in a study of human T cells and chemical hapten exposure. Regarding time point: pre-sensitization, week 0. Treatment noted: therapeutic diphenylcyclopropenone sensitization with weekly scalp DPC. A single record per CDR3 protein comes from TCRdb applying MiXCR to the RACE reads. The sample has about 180,000 distinct CDR3 sequences, just under 30% seen once. Sequenced material: whole blood, taken in connection with sensitization to the hapten diphenylcyclopropenone (DPC). These receptors all come from a woman under 40 with alopecia areata. Some clones in this sample may be carry-over from other donors' samples.

The CDR3 DNA reads TGTGCCATCATCAAGGGTTCGAACACCGGGGAGCTGTTTTTT. This sequence encodes CAIIKGSNTGELFF. This chain links TRBV10-3 with TRBJ2-2; D unclear. Trimming stripped 7 bases from V and 0 bases from J, with 9 bases between. Germline CDR1 and CDR2: ENHRY and SYGVKD. This CDR3 comprises 14 residues.

The genes are TRBV3-1 and TRBJ2-7; 9 bases agree with TRBD2. V dropped 4 bases and J dropped 7; count of bases not matched to a gene: 8. Germline loops: CDR1 LGHDT, CDR2 YNNKEL (reference sequence). This CDR3 is built from 14 residues. In nucleotides, the CDR3 is TGTGCCAGCAGCCGGGCGGGGGGGCCGCAAGAGCAGTACTTC. Its protein is CASSRAGGPQEQYF.

The V gene is TRBV7-2, the J gene TRBJ2-7; maybe TRBD1 (5 bases). This CDR3 spans 15 amino acids. Germline CDR1 and CDR2: SGHTA and FQGNSA. V lost 2 bases and J lost 5, with 16 bases in between. In DNA, the CDR3 is TGTGCCAGCAGCTTACAGGGCACTGGGCCCGACGAGCAGTACTTC. Translating gives CASSLQGTGPDEQYF.

This clonotype occurred a few times. V usage is TRBV7-2 and J usage is TRBJ2-1; 9 positions match TRBD2. Germline assignment: CDR1 SGHTA and CDR2 FQGNSA. V trimming: 1 base; J trimming: 0 bases; junction bases outside the gene matches: 4. This CDR3 is 17 amino acids long. CDR3 sequence reads: CASSLELSGSSYNEQFF. In DNA, the CDR3 is TGTGCCAGCAGCTTAGAGCTTAGCGGGAGCTCCTACAATGAGCAGTTCTTC.

This clonotype was counted between two and nine times. The CDR3 reads CASSPWDRASETQYF. The CDR3, as DNA: TGTGCCAGCAGCCCCTGGGACAGGGCGTCGGAGACCCAGTACTTC. The chain recombines TRBV3-1 with TRBJ2-5; TRBD1 aligns across 9 bases. The CDR3 has 15 amino acids. Per germline, CDR1 LGHDT and CDR2 YNNKEL (reference sequence). V gave up 4 bases and J gave up 5 bases; unmatched junction bases: 8.

The chain uses TRBV29-1 and TRBJ2-3; the D is unclear. The CDR3 loop spans 10 amino acids. Between the trimmed V and J ends, which lost 5 bases and 5 bases, there was a span of 5 bases. Germline values: CDR1 SQVTM, CDR2 ANQGSEA. The CDR3 is CSVWRDTQYF. The CDR3 DNA is TGCAGCGTTTGGAGAGATACGCAGTATTTT.

The chain uses TRBV12-3 or TRBV12-4 and TRBJ2-7; 10 nucleotides align to TRBD1. J lost 6 bases, V lost 7 bases, and 12 bases had no gene match. The CDR3 has 15 amino acids. CDR3 residues: CASNNFPGQGSEQYF. The CDR3 coding sequence is TGTGCCAGCAACAACTTTCCGGGACAGGGGAGCGAGCAGTACTTC.

This clonotype has more than one count but fewer than ten. The chain joins TRBV16 to TRBJ1-1; D is unclear. The germline V gene has CDR1 KGHSY and CDR2 FQNENV. V lost 0 bases and J 7 bases, leaving 6 bases between the germline ends. This CDR3 region has 12 residues. CDR3 sequence: CASSQSGGEAFF. CDR3 DNA sequence: TGTGCCAGCAGCCAATCTGGCGGTGAAGCTTTCTTT. Full variable domain (outside the CDR3, taken from reference TRBV16 and TRBJ1-1): GEEVAQTPKHLVRGEGQKAKLYCAPIKGHSYVFWYQQVLKNEFKFLISFQNENVFDETGMPKERFSAKCLPNSPCSLEIQATKLEDSAVYFCASSQSGGEAFFGQGTRLTVV.

The chain employs TRBV5-8 and TRBJ2-5; the D is unclear. Between the trimmed V and J ends, which lost 4 bases and 8 bases, there was a span of 18 bases. CDR1 is SGHTS, CDR2 YDEGEE, per germline. The CDR3 has 14 residues. CDR3 DNA sequence: TGTGCCAGCAGCGAAAGAAATGATTTAGGCACCCAGTACTTC. This encodes CASSERNDLGTQYF.

This clonotype has only a few counts. The V and J genes are TRBV2 and TRBJ2-1, with D tentatively TRBD2 (6 bases). The CDR3 consists of 11 residues. Trimming removed 7 bases from V and 9 bases from J, with 10 bases in between. The V gene's germline CDR1 is SNHLY and CDR2 FYNNEI. CDR3 nucleotide sequence: TGTGCCAGCACGAGGGGAGGTGAGCAGTTCTTC. Residues: CASTRGGEQFF.

V usage is TRBV12-5 and J usage is TRBJ2-3; no firm D call. The CDR3 runs to 12 residues. Trimming shortened V by 4 bases and J by 4 bases, and 6 bases separated the two germline ends. CDR1 and CDR2 from the germline V gene are LGHNT and FRNRAP. The CDR3 DNA is TGTGCTAGTGGTTCCCGGGCAGATACGCAGTATTTT. Encoded protein: CASGSRADTQYF.

V usage is TRBV11-3 and J usage is TRBJ2-3; 8 nucleotides match TRBD2. The CDR3 totals 16 residues. V gave up 3 bases and J gave up 2 bases; unmatched junction bases: 7. Germline-derived CDR1 and CDR2 are SGHNT and YENEEA. CDR3 residues: CASSFLRGALTDTQYF. Here the CDR3 DNA reads TGTGCCAGCAGCTTCCTGCGGGGGGCCCTCACAGATACGCAGTATTTT. Filled out from reference TRBV11-3 and TRBJ2-3, the complete variable domain reads EAGVVQSPRYKIIEKKQPVAFWCNPISGHNTLYWYLQNLGQGPELLIRYENEEAVDDSQLPKDRFSAERLKGVDSTLKIQPAELGDSAVYLCASSFLRGALTDTQYFGPGTRLTVL.

The table lists this clonotype with a count of one. This rearrangement joins TRBV12-3 or TRBV12-4 to TRBJ1-1, with D uncertain. The CDR3 spans 15 residues. V dropped 2 bases and J dropped 0 bases, with 10 bases sitting between them. CDR3 protein: CASSLSPRMNTEAFF. The CDR3 bases are TGTGCCAGCAGTTTATCCCCTCGTATGAACACTGAAGCTTTCTTT.

The chain joins TRBV7-2 to TRBJ1-6; TRBD1 is a possible D gene (6 bases). This CDR3 comprises 17 residues. The germline CDR1 and CDR2 sequences are SGHTA and FQGNSA. Trimming took 5 bases from V and 2 from J, leaving 16 bases between them. The DNA of the CDR3 is TGTGCCAGCAGCCCCCAGGCGGGGGCCACCTATAATTCACCCCTCCACTTT. It codes for CASSPQAGATYNSPLHF.

This clonotype came up a few times. The chain combines TRBV29-1 with TRBJ1-1; 9 bases are shared with TRBD1. V lost 7 bases to trimming and J lost 0 bases; unmatched junction nucleotides: 6. The V gene's germline CDR1 is SQVTM and CDR2 ANQGSEA. The CDR3 spans 14 residues. CDR3 residues: CSAQGARMNTEAFF. DNA of the CDR3: TGCAGCGCACAGGGGGCACGAATGAACACTGAAGCTTTCTTT.

This chain connects TRBV29-1 to TRBJ2-1; 7 bases are a match to TRBD2. The CDR3 has 12 amino acids. V was pared by 6 bases and J by 9 bases, with 8 bases of the junction left unmatched. CDR1 SQVTM and CDR2 ANQGSEA come from the germline V gene. This CDR3 is CSVASTSLEQFF. The CDR3 nucleotides are TGCAGCGTAGCCTCGACTAGCCTTGAGCAGTTCTTC.

This clonotype has only a few counts. The chain links TRBV28 to TRBJ1-1; TRBD1 is a possible D gene (6 bases). This CDR3 contains 15 residues. From germline, CDR1 is MDHEN and CDR2 SYDVKM. V was trimmed by 6 bases and J by 6 bases, leaving 20 bases between them. CDR3 DNA sequence: TGTGCCAGCAGAGATAGGAGGGGGTCATTGGCTGAAGCTTTCTTT. Encoded protein: CASRDRRGSLAEAFF.

The V and J genes are TRBV10-2 and TRBJ1-2; 7 bases map to TRBD1. The V gene end was trimmed by 3 bases and the J gene end by 2 bases; junction bases not matched to a gene: 0. The CDR3 consists of 13 residues. Germline loops: CDR1 WSHSY, CDR2 SAAADI. The CDR3, as DNA: TGCGCCAGCAGTGAACAGGGGAACTATGGCTACACCTTC. Translation gives CASSEQGNYGYTF.

This clonotype was seen many times. The chain uses TRBV3-1 and TRBJ2-1, with 7 bases that match TRBD2. CDR1 and CDR2 from the germline V gene are LGHDT and YNNKEL (reference sequence). The CDR3 sequence is 15 residues long. With V trimmed by 4 bases and J by 2 bases, 5 bases remained unmatched. CDR3 DNA: TGTGCCAGCAGCCCCCTAGCGGAGCCCTACAATGAGCAGTTCTTC. Encoded protein: CASSPLAEPYNEQFF.

The chain is built from TRBV4-3 and TRBJ2-7, with D perhaps TRBD1 (6 bases). There are 15 residues in the CDR3. Trimming left V 0 bases short and J 3 bases short, with 12 bases between. Germline-derived CDR1 and CDR2 are LGHNA and YSLEER. The DNA for the CDR3 is TGCGCCAGCAGCCAAGATGCCGGGACACACTACGAGCAGTACTTC. Translation gives CASSQDAGTHYEQYF.